The 19 T cell receptor beta chains given below trace back to one sample, sequenced in a study of T cells in Graves' hyperthyroidism and ophthalmopathy. TCR beta CDR3 sequences were amplified from RNA transcripts. RT-PCR in the first round (using the HTBI primer set) targeted the TCR CDR3. One entry per CDR3 protein, called by TCRdb with MiXCR from the multiplex PCR reads. Of a few hundred thousand distinct CDR3 sequences in the sample, around 14% were seen once. Sequenced: blood. The receptors originated from a woman aged 25 to 39 with Graves' hyperthyroidism that later progressed to Graves' ophthalmopathy.

This clonotype was counted many times. The rearrangement links TRBV29-1 to TRBJ2-1, with TRBD2 identical over 9 bases. This CDR3 has 14 amino acids. Trimming cost V 0 bases and J 5 bases; bases outside gene matches: 2. Germline V CDR1 and CDR2: SQVTM, ANQGSEA. The CDR3 bases are TGCAGCGTTGAAGATCTAGCGGGGCACAATGAGCAGTTCTTC. Protein sequence: CSVEDLAGHNEQFF.

This clonotype was found a few times. The chain has TRBV30 and TRBJ1-2; 8 bases map to TRBD1. The junction had 9 bases not matched to a gene; V was cut back by 3 bases and J by 3 bases. The CDR3 is 15 amino acids. Per the germline V gene, CDR1 is GTSNPN and CDR2 is SVGIG (reference sequence). The CDR3 DNA reads TGTGCCTGGAGCCATAGGGGGACAGGTCACTATGGCTACACCTTC. It translates to CAWSHRGTGHYGYTF.

This chain links TRBV9 with TRBJ2-7; the D gene is possibly TRBD1 (6 bases). The V gene lost 2 bases and the J gene lost 5 bases, with 14 bases spanning the gap. The CDR3 is made up of 14 amino acids. CDR1 SGDLS and CDR2 YYNGEE come from the germline V gene. CDR3 sequence: CASSVGTGMDEQYF. The CDR3 DNA reads TGTGCCAGCAGCGTTGGAACAGGGATGGACGAGCAGTACTTC.

This clonotype was picked up many times. The V gene is TRBV6-1, the J gene TRBJ2-2, with a possible D match to TRBD2 (6 bases). V lost 4 bases and J lost 1, with 10 bases in between. Germline V gene lookup returns CDR1 MNHNS and CDR2 SASEGT. The CDR3 extends over 15 amino acids. The chain's CDR3 is CASSGTTKNTGELFF. CDR3 bases: TGTGCCAGCAGTGGGACTACGAAGAACACCGGGGAGCTGTTTTTT.

This clonotype was observed a few times. V gene TRBV6-1 combines with J gene TRBJ2-7; 8 bases are a match to TRBD2. The CDR3 has 14 residues. Germline V gene lookup returns CDR1 MNHNS and CDR2 SASEGT. Trimming removed 4 bases from V and 1 base from J; junction bases left unmatched: 3. CDR3 amino acids: CASSVERESYEQYF. The CDR3 nucleotides are TGTGCCAGCAGTGTGGAGCGGGAGTCCTACGAGCAGTACTTC.

This clonotype has a count of ten or more. The rearrangement links TRBV25-1 to TRBJ2-7, with D perhaps being TRBD1 or TRBD2 (6 bases each). This CDR3 has 17 residues. With 5 bases removed from V and 3 bases from J, the gap between germline ends came to 23 bases. Per germline, CDR1 MGHDK and CDR2 SYGVNS. The CDR3: CASSTPGKGGWNYEQYF. The CDR3 DNA is TGTGCCAGCAGTACTCCAGGGAAGGGGGGATGGAACTACGAGCAGTACTTC.

This clonotype appeared many times. The J gene is TRBJ1-5, the V gene TRBV30; perhaps TRBD1 as D (6 bases). Deletions cut 8 bases from V and 5 bases from J, with 19 bases between. Germline V lookup: CDR1 GTSNPN, CDR2 SVGIG (reference sequence). The CDR3 consists of 14 residues. The CDR3 nucleotides read TGTGCCCTGGCCCCGGGGGCTGGGGATCAGCCCCAGCATTTT. Protein sequence: CALAPGAGDQPQHF.

Ten or more counts support this clonotype. The V gene is TRBV6-2 or TRBV6-3, the J gene TRBJ1-1; D remains ambiguous. CDR1 MNHEY and CDR2 SVGEGT come from the germline V gene. V lost 2 bases and J 3 bases, leaving 7 bases between the germline ends. This CDR3 has 13 residues. Here the CDR3 reads CASSYGGYTEAFF. The CDR3 nucleotides are TGTGCCAGCAGTTACGGAGGTTACACTGAAGCTTTCTTT.

The genes are TRBV9 and TRBJ1-2, with D unclear. The germline V gene encodes CDR1 SGDLS and CDR2 YYNGEE. The CDR3 runs to 14 residues. V was trimmed by 0 bases and J by 4 bases, leaving 10 bases between them. For the CDR3, the DNA is TGTGCCAGCAGCGTAGGCGGGGAAGGCTATGGCTACACCTTC. Translation: CASSVGGEGYGYTF. The variable domain in full, completed from reference TRBV9 and TRBJ1-2, reads DSGVTQTPKHLITATGQRVTLRCSPRSGDLSVYWYQQSLDQGLQFLIQYYNGEERAKGNILERFSAQQFPDLHSELNLSSLELGDSALYFCASSVGGEGYGYTFGSGTRLTVV.

The chain couples TRBV19 to TRBJ1-3, with no clear D. CDR1 and CDR2 from the germline V gene are LNHDA and SQIVND (reference sequence). Trimming left V 6 bases short and J 8 bases short, with 20 bases between. The CDR3 is 15 residues long. As DNA, the CDR3 is TGTGCCAGTAGCCGGAGGAGTGACAATCTGGACACCATATATTTT. Translated, it gives CASSRRSDNLDTIYF.

This clonotype showed up many times. This chain connects TRBV27 to TRBJ2-1; D might be TRBD2 (6 bases). Germline lookup yields CDR1 MNHEY and CDR2 SMNVEV (reference sequence). CDR3 length: 16 amino acids. The ends were cut back, 7 bases at V and 3 bases at J, with 19 bases in the middle. Here the CDR3 DNA reads TGTGCCAGCACCTTCGGGACGGGAGATGTCTACAATGAGCAGTTCTTC. Its protein product is CASTFGTGDVYNEQFF.

This clonotype was seen ten or more times. This chain uses TRBV28 with TRBJ1-6; 7 nucleotides line up with TRBD1. Germline CDR1 MDHEN, CDR2 SYDVKM. V lost 6 bases and J lost 6; bases outside the gene matches: 8. The CDR3 is made up of 15 amino acids. The CDR3 region has the DNA TGTGCCAGCAGGGGAGGGGGACAGATTAATTCACCCCTCCACTTT. Its translation is CASRGGGQINSPLHF.

This chain joins TRBV30 and TRBJ2-7; D may be TRBD1 or TRBD2 (5 bases each). Germline loops: CDR1 GTSNPN, CDR2 SVGIG (reference sequence). This CDR3 comprises 13 residues. V lost 0 bases and J lost 5, with 11 bases in between. The DNA of the CDR3 is TGTGCCTGGAGTGTACCAGGGAGTGACGAGCAGTACTTC. Translation: CAWSVPGSDEQYF.

This clonotype was counted at least ten times. The chain carries TRBV30 and TRBJ1-1, with 7 bases that match TRBD1. This CDR3 region has 13 residues. Germline V gene lookup returns CDR1 GTSNPN and CDR2 SVGIG (reference sequence). J lost 4 bases, V lost 4 bases, and 6 bases had no gene match. This CDR3 is CAWMKGAGTEAFF. CDR3 nucleotides: TGTGCCTGGATGAAGGGGGCAGGCACTGAAGCTTTCTTT.

This clonotype was recorded many times. The CDR3 loop is CASSLREDRAGKLFF. The DNA of the CDR3 is TGTGCCAGCAGTTTAAGGGAGGACCGGGCTGGGAAACTGTTTTTT. V is TRBV12-3 or TRBV12-4 and J is TRBJ1-4; D ambiguous. This CDR3 has 15 amino acids. The V end lost 2 bases, the J end lost 11 bases, and 18 bases lay between the germline ends.

This clonotype appeared many times. The genes are TRBV5-1 and TRBJ2-7; TRBD2 aligns across 10 bases. Germline CDR1 reads SGHRS; CDR2 reads YFSETQ. Trimming cost V 0 bases and J 0 bases; bases outside gene matches: 3. The CDR3 sequence is 16 residues long. This CDR3 reads CASSLEPSGSSYEQYF. The CDR3 DNA sequence: TGCGCCAGCAGCTTGGAGCCTAGCGGGAGCTCCTACGAGCAGTACTTC. Complete variable domain (other parts from reference TRBV5-1 and TRBJ2-7): KAGVTQTPRYLIKTRGQQVTLSCSPISGHRSVSWYQQTPGQGLQFLFEYFSETQRNKGNFPGRFSGRQFSNSRSEMNVSTLELGDSALYLCASSLEPSGSSYEQYFGPGTRLTVT.

The table lists this clonotype with many counts. This chain joins TRBV2 and TRBJ1-1; a possible D gene is TRBD1 (6 bases). V was shortened by 5 bases and J by 2 bases, with 15 bases between the two germline ends. The CDR3 covers 15 residues. CDR1 and CDR2 from the germline V gene are SNHLY and FYNNEI. This CDR3 reads CASSQEGGLNTEAFF. Written as DNA, the CDR3 is TGTGCCAGCAGTCAGGAAGGGGGGTTAAACACTGAAGCTTTCTTT.

The rearrangement uses TRBV4-1 and TRBJ2-2; TRBD2 might be the D (6 bases). Germline lookup yields CDR1 MGHRA and CDR2 YSYEKL. The CDR3 has 15 residues. V was clipped by 0 bases and J by 8 bases, with 13 bases between them. CDR3 sequence (DNA): TGCGCCAGCAGCCAAGATTTCGGGACTTGGGGGGAGCTGTTTTTT. Translation gives CASSQDFGTWGELFF.

This clonotype was observed a single time. The V gene is TRBV19, the J gene TRBJ2-5, with 10 bases matching TRBD2. Trimming at V came to 4 bases and at J to 2 bases, leaving 10 bases not matched to a gene. The CDR3 contains 17 residues. Germline values: CDR1 LNHDA, CDR2 SQIVND (reference sequence). For the CDR3, the DNA is TGTGCCAGTAGTAGAACAGGGCTACTAGCGGGACAAGAGACCCAGTACTTC. Translated: CASSRTGLLAGQETQYF.